This is a list of T cell receptor beta chains from one sample in a study of CD8+CD57+ T cells in acquired aplastic anemia. TCRdb called the reads again in MiXCR, with one record for every CDR3 protein. The data contain approximately 190,000 distinct CDR3 sequences, around 47% of them singletons. Input material: sorted CD4+, CD8+, or CD8+CD57+ T cells (not recorded which) from PBMCs. These receptor sequences come from a human donor with aplastic anemia. The CDR3 runs from the conserved cysteine through the conserved F or W. A D gene is named only where the DNA matches it firmly. For some rows the clone size is stated as once, few or many, or as a class when expanded; others skip it.

V,J,size,D,DNA,CDR3
TRBV11-1,TRBJ2-1,NA,TRBD1,TGTGCCAGCAGCCCGACAGGGATCGGCTACAATGAGCAGTTCTTC,CASSPTGIGYNEQFF
TRBV24-1,TRBJ1-5,NA,NA,TGTGCCACCATTGATTCTAACGAAGAGCCCCAGCATTTT,CATIDSNEEPQHF
TRBV24-1,TRBJ1-1,NA,TRBD1,TGTGCCACCAGTGACCCCGGGACAGGGGACACTGAAGCTTTCTTT,CATSDPGTGDTEAFF
TRBV9,TRBJ1-5,many,NA,TGTGCCAGCAGCGTAGCAATTCAGGGGAGCCAGCATTTT,CASSVAIQGSQHF
TRBV5-6,TRBJ1-2,NA,TRBD1,TGTGCCAGCAGCTTCCACAGGGGTGATGGCTACACCTTC,CASSFHRGDGYTF
TRBV27,TRBJ2-7,NA,NA,TGTGCCGGCAGGGAAGGGACGGCCCAGAGCTCCTACGAGCAGTACTTC,CAGREGTAQSSYEQYF
TRBV19,TRBJ2-1,NA,NA,TGTGCCAGTAGTATAGATGCAGAATCCAATGAGCAGTTCTTC,CASSIDAESNEQFF
TRBV20-1,TRBJ2-3,many,NA,TGCAGTGCTAGAAGGGATAGCACAGATACGCAGTATTTT,CSARRDSTDTQYF
TRBV19,TRBJ1-4,many,NA,TGTGCCAGTAGTATTCTTCTACAATTAAAACTGTTTTTT,CASSILLQLKLFF
TRBV2,TRBJ2-7,NA,NA,TGTGCCAGCAGTGAGATATCGGCAGGGAACTACGAGCAGTACTTC,CASSEISAGNYEQYF
TRBV18,TRBJ2-6,once,TRBD2,TGTGCCAGCTCATCAATAAAACTAGCGGTCTCTGGGGCCAACGTCCTGACTTTC,CASSSIKLAVSGANVLTF
TRBV29-1,TRBJ1-3,NA,NA,TGCAGCGTTGGGTATAGCTCTGGAAACACCATATATTTT,CSVGYSSGNTIYF
TRBV19,TRBJ2-6,NA,TRBD1,TGTGCCAGTAGGCGAGGACCGGGACAGGGGGAATCCTCTGGGGCCAACGTCCTGACTTTC,CASRRGPGQGESSGANVLTF
TRBV7-9,TRBJ2-3,few,NA,TGTGCCAGCGCTATAGGCCGGGGGGATACGCAGTATTTT,CASAIGRGDTQYF
TRBV12-3/TRBV12-4,TRBJ2-5,NA,TRBD2,TGTGCCAGCAGCCCGACCCTAGCGGGACTAGGGGAGACCCAGTACTTC,CASSPTLAGLGETQYF
TRBV4-2,TRBJ2-7,NA,TRBD1,TGTGCCAGCAGCCAAAGGGACAGGGGGATGAACGAGCAGTACTTC,CASSQRDRGMNEQYF
TRBV5-1,TRBJ1-6,many,NA,TGCGCCAGCAGCTTGGATCCCGGAGCGTTCCTCCTCCACTTT,CASSLDPGAFLLHF
TRBV20-1,TRBJ1-1,many,NA,TGCAGTGCTCTGGGGGTGAACACTGAAGCTTTCTTT,CSALGVNTEAFF
TRBV20-1,TRBJ2-1,once,TRBD2,TGCAGTGCTAGTTGGCGGGAGAGTCCCTACAATGAGCAGTTCTTC,CSASWRESPYNEQFF
TRBV19,TRBJ2-3,NA,NA,TGTGCCAGTAAGACGAGTCGGCCTAGGATTCGCACAGATACGCAGTATTTT,CASKTSRPRIRTDTQYF
TRBV7-3,TRBJ1-6,NA,NA,TGTGCCAGCTCCAGGGAAGATAGGCCCCTCCACTTT,CASSREDRPLHF
TRBV7-9,TRBJ1-6,once,TRBD1,TGTGCCAGCACCCAGACAGGGTCTAATTCACCCCTCCACTTT,CASTQTGSNSPLHF
TRBV15,TRBJ2-7,NA,NA,TGTGCCACCAGCACTACCCCGCTAGGTAGAGCCGAGCAGTACTTC,CATSTTPLGRAEQYF
TRBV16,TRBJ2-1,NA,NA,TGTGCCAGCAGCCAATTGGGGGGTGAGCAGTTCTTC,CASSQLGGEQFF
TRBV6-5,TRBJ1-5,many,NA,TGTGCCAGCAGTTCTCCTGGTCAGCCCCAGCATTTT,CASSSPGQPQHF
TRBV7-2,TRBJ2-1,many,NA,TGTGCCAGCAGCTTAGGCATGGGACTCACTTCCTACAATGAGCAGTTCTTC,CASSLGMGLTSYNEQFF
TRBV5-5,TRBJ1-1,once,NA,TGTGCCAGCAGGTACCTCCCAGGATCGATGAACACTGAAGCTTTCTTT,CASRYLPGSMNTEAFF
TRBV20-1,TRBJ2-2,many,NA,TGCAGTGCTACCACTAGTTTTTCCGGGGAGCTGTTTTTT,CSATTSFSGELFF
TRBV25-1,TRBJ2-7,NA,NA,TGTGCCAGCAGTGAAAATGGCCTCTCCTACGAGCAGTACTTC,CASSENGLSYEQYF
TRBV2,TRBJ1-2,NA,TRBD1,TGTGCCAGCAGTGCCCCCGGGACAGTTTATGGCTACACCTTC,CASSAPGTVYGYTF
TRBV20-1,TRBJ2-5,NA,TRBD2,TGCAGTGCTAGTAGGGCTAGCGGGATAATGAAAGAGACCCAGTACTTC,CSASRASGIMKETQYF
TRBV20-1,TRBJ2-1,NA,NA,TGCAGTGCGGAGCCCAGGGATGAGCAGTTCTTC,CSAEPRDEQFF
TRBV7-9,TRBJ1-1,few,NA,TGTGCCAGCAGCTCCAGGGTTAGCACTGAAGCTTTCTTT,CASSSRVSTEAFF
TRBV25-1,TRBJ1-4,NA,TRBD1,TGTGCCAGCAGTTCTCGGACAGGGGAAGAAAAACTGTTTTTT,CASSSRTGEEKLFF
TRBV25-1,TRBJ1-3,NA,NA,TGTGCCAGCAGTGAGCCGAGGGCGCAGGGAAACACCATATATTTT,CASSEPRAQGNTIYF
TRBV19,TRBJ2-5,many,TRBD2,TGTGCCAGTACCCGCGGGAGTGGAGAGACCCAGTACTTC,CASTRGSGETQYF
TRBV20-1,TRBJ1-1,many,NA,TGCAGTGCTAGGGCAGGGGCTATGAACACTGAAGCTTTCTTT,CSARAGAMNTEAFF
TRBV5-4,TRBJ1-4,NA,NA,TGTGCCAGCAGCTTGGCGCAGAGGAGGGAAAAACTGTTTTTT,CASSLAQRREKLFF
TRBV20-1,TRBJ2-1,NA,TRBD2,TGCAGTGCAGGGACTAGCGGGGGGTTATATGAGCAGTTCTTC,CSAGTSGGLYEQFF
TRBV24-1,TRBJ2-2,NA,NA,TGTGCCACCAGTGATCATCCGACCCAGGGCACCGGGGAGCTGTTTTTT,CATSDHPTQGTGELFF
TRBV4-1,TRBJ1-6,few,NA,TGCGCCAGCAGCCAAGTGGCAGGGGTTAATTCACCCCTCCACTTT,CASSQVAGVNSPLHF
TRBV5-1,TRBJ1-2,many,NA,TGCGCCAGCAGCTTGGGCTCGGCAGGGCCTTGGGGCTACACCTTC,CASSLGSAGPWGYTF
TRBV20-1,TRBJ2-7,many,TRBD2,TGCAGTGCTAGTCGGACTAGCGGCTCCTACGAGCAGTACTTC,CSASRTSGSYEQYF
TRBV10-3,TRBJ1-6,once,NA,TGTGCCATCAGTCGGACGGATAATTCCCCCCTCCACTTT,CAISRTDNSPLHF
TRBV29-1,TRBJ1-1,many,TRBD1,TGCAGCGCCGGGGAGGGGGCGCGGACTGAAGCTTTCTTT,CSAGEGARTEAFF
TRBV7-8,TRBJ2-1,NA,TRBD1,TGTGCCAGCATCGCCACTCGGACAGGGAAGGACAATGAGCAGTTCTTC,CASIATRTGKDNEQFF
TRBV10-3,TRBJ2-2,NA,TRBD1,TGTGCCATCAAGGTGGGACAGGGCAACACCGGGGAGCTGTTTTTT,CAIKVGQGNTGELFF
TRBV15,TRBJ2-3,few,NA,TGTGCCACCAGCAGAGATCAGGCATTTAGCACAGATACGCAGTATTTT,CATSRDQAFSTDTQYF
TRBV25-1,TRBJ2-3,NA,NA,TGTGCCAGCAGGACCGGGGCCGTAGATACGCAGTATTTT,CASRTGAVDTQYF
TRBV27,TRBJ2-7,many,TRBD1,TGTGCCAGCGCACCGCCTACACTCCGGGACAGGGGATACGAGCAGTACTTC,CASAPPTLRDRGYEQYF
TRBV29-1,TRBJ2-7,NA,NA,TGCAGCGTTCCCAAGACAGCCTCCAGCCTATGCAACTTTAGCTCCTACGAGCAGTACTTC,CSVPKTASSLCNFSSYEQYF
TRBV25-1,TRBJ1-2,NA,TRBD1,TGTGCCAGCAGTGAATTGGGAAGGGGGCTAGGCTACACCTTC,CASSELGRGLGYTF
TRBV21-1,TRBJ2-1,NA,NA,TGTGCCAGCAGCCGCCGGGGACGCAGCTCCTACAATGAGCAGTTCTTC,CASSRRGRSSYNEQFF
TRBV10-2,TRBJ1-2,few,NA,TGCGCCAGCAGACGGGACCACCGGGCTAACTATGGCTACACCTTC,CASRRDHRANYGYTF
TRBV5-1,TRBJ2-7,many,NA,TGCGCCAGCAGCTTCGACGACAGACGCTACGAGCAGTACTTC,CASSFDDRRYEQYF
TRBV20-1,TRBJ1-2,many,NA,TGCAGTGCTATCTCCGGCGTCCAAGGCTACACCTTC,CSAISGVQGYTF
TRBV7-8,TRBJ2-7,few,TRBD2,TGTGCCAGCAGCACCGGACTAGACGAGCAGTACTTC,CASSTGLDEQYF
TRBV5-5,TRBJ1-2,NA,NA,TGTGCCAGCAGCTGGGAAGGGCAAGGCTCCAGCTACACCTTC,CASSWEGQGSSYTF
TRBV7-3,TRBJ2-3,many,NA,TGTGCCAGCAGCCGGGAGTGGGGGGCAGATACGCAGTATTTT,CASSREWGADTQYF
TRBV10-3,TRBJ2-2,NA,TRBD1,TGTGCCATCAGTGCCAGGGGGACAGGGACCGGGGAGCTGTTTTTT,CAISARGTGTGELFF